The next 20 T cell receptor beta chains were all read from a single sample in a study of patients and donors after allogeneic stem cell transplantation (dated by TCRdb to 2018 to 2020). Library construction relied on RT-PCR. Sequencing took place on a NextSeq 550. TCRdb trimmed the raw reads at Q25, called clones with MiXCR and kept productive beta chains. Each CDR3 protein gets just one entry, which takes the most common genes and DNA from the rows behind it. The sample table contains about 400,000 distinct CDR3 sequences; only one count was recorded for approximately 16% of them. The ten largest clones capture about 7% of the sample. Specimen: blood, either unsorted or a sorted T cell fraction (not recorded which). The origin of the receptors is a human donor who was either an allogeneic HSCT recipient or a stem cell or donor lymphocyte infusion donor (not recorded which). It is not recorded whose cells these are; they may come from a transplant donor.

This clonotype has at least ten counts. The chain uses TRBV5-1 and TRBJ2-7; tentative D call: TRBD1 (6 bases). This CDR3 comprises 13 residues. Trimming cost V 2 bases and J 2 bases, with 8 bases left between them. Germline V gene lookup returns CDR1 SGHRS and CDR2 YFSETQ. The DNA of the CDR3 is TGCGCCAGCAGCTTCGGACAGACCTACGAGCAGTACTTC. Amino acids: CASSFGQTYEQYF.

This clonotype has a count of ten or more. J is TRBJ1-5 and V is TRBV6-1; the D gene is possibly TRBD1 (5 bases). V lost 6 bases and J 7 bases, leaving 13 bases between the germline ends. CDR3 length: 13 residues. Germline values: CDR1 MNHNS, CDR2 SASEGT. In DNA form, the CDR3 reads TGTGCCAGCAGCGTTCAGGGAAACCAGCCCCAGCATTTT. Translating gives CASSVQGNQPQHF.

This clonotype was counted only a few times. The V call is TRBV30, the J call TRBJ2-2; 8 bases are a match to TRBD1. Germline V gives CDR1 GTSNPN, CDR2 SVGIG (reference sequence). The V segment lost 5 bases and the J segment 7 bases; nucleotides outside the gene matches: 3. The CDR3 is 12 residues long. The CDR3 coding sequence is TGTGCCTGGCAACAGGGGGTCGGGGAGCTGTTTTTT. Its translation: CAWQQGVGELFF.

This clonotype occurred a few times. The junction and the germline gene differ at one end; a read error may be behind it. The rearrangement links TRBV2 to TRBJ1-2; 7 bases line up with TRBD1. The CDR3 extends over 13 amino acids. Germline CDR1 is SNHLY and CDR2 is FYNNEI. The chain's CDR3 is CASSEEQGLLAFF. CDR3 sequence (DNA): TGTGCCAGCAGTGAAGAACAGGGGCTTTTAGCCTTCTTC.

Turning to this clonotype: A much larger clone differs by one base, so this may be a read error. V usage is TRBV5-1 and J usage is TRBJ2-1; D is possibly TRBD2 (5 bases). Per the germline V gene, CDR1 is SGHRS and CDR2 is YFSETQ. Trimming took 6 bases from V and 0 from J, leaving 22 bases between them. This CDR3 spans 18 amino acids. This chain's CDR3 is CASIPIGVSPYSYNEQFF. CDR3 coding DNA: TGCGCCAGCATCCCTATCGGGGTTTCTCCGTACTCCTACAATGAGCAGTTCTTC.

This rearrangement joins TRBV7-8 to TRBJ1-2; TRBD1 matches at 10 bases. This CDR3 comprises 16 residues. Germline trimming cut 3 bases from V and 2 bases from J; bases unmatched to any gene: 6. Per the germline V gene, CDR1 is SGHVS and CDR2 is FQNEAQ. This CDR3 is CASSFSPTGGNYGYTF. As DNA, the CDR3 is TGTGCCAGCAGCTTTTCCCCGACAGGGGGCAACTATGGCTACACCTTC.

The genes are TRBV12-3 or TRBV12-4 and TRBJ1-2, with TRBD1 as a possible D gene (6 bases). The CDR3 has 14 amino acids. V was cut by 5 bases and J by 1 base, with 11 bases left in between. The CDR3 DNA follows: TGTGCCAGCAGTCTCACAGGGTTTAACTATGGCTACACCTTC. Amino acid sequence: CASSLTGFNYGYTF.

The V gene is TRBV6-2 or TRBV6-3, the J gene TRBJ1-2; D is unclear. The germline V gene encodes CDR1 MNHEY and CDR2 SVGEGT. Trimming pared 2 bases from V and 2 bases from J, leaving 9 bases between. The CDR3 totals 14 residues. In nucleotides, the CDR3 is TGTGCCAGCAGTTACAAGACGGCGAACTATGGCTACACCTTC. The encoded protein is CASSYKTANYGYTF.

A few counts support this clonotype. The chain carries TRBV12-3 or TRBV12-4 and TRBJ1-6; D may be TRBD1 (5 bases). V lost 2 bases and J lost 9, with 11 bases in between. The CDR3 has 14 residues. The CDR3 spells CASSLLGRGSPLHF. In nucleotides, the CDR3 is TGTGCCAGCAGTTTACTAGGGAGGGGTTCACCCCTCCACTTT.

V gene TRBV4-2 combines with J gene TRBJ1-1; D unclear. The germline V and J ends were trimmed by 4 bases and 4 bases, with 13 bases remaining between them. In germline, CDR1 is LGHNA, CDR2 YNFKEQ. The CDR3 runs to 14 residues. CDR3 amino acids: CASSRREASTEAFF. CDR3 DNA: TGTGCCAGCAGCCGGAGAGAGGCTAGCACTGAAGCTTTCTTT.

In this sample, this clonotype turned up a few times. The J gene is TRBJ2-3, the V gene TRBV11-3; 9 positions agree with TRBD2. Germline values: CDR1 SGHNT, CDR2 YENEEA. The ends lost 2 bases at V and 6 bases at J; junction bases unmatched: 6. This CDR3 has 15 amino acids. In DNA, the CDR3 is TGTGCCAGCAGCTTAAGGGTAGCGGGAGACGATACGCAGTATTTT. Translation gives CASSLRVAGDDTQYF.

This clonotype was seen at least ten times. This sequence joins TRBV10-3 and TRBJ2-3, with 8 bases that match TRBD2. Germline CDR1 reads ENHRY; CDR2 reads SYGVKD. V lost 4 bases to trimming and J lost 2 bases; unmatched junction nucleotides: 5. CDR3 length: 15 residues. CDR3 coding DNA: TGTGCCATCAGTGGTAATAGCGGGAACACAGATACGCAGTATTTT. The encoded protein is CAISGNSGNTDTQYF.

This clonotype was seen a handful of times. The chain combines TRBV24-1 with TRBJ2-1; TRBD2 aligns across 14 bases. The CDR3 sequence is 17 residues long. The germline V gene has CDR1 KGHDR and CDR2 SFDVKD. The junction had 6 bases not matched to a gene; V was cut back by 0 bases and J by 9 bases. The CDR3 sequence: CATSDLRGLAGAGEQFF. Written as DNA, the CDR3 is TGTGCCACCAGTGATTTGCGGGGACTAGCGGGAGCAGGTGAGCAGTTCTTC.

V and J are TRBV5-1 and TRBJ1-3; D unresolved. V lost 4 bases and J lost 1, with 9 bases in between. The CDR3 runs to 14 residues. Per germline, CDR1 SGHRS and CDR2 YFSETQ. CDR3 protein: CASSPEPSGNTIYF. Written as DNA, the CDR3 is TGCGCCAGCAGCCCGGAACCTTCTGGAAACACCATATATTTT. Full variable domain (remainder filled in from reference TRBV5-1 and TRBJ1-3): KAGVTQTPRYLIKTRGQQVTLSCSPISGHRSVSWYQQTPGQGLQFLFEYFSETQRNKGNFPGRFSGRQFSNSRSEMNVSTLELGDSALYLCASSPEPSGNTIYFGEGSWLTVV.

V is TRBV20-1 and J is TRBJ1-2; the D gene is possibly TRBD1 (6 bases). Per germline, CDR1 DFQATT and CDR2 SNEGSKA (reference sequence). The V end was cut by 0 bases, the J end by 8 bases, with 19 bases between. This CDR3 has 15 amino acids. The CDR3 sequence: CSARERGVGGGGYTF. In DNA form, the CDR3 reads TGCAGTGCTAGAGAGAGGGGGGTCGGGGGCGGCGGCTACACCTTC.

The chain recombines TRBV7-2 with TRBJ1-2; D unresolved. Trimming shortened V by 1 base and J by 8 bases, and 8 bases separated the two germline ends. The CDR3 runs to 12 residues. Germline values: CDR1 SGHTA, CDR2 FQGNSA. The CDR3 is CASSLVAGGYTF. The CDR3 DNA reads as TGTGCCAGCAGCTTAGTAGCGGGAGGCTACACCTTC.

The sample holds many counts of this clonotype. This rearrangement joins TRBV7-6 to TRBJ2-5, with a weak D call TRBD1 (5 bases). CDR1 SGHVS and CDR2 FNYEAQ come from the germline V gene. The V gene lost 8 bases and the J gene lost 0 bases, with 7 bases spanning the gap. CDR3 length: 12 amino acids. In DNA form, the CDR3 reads TGTGCCAGCGCACAGGACCAAGAGACCCAGTACTTC. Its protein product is CASAQDQETQYF.

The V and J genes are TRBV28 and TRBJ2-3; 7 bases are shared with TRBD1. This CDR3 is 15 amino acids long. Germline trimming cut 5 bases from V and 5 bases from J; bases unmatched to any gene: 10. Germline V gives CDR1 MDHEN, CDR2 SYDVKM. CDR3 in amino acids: CASSMRQGQGDTQYF. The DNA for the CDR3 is TGTGCCAGCAGTATGAGACAGGGACAAGGAGATACGCAGTATTTT.

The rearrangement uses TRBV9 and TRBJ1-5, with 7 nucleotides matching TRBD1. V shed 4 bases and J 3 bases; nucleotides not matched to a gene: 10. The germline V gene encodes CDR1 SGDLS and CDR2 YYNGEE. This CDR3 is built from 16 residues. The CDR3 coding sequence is TGTGCCAGCAGCCCGCCCCCCGGGACAGTCAATCAGCCCCAGCATTTT. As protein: CASSPPPGTVNQPQHF.

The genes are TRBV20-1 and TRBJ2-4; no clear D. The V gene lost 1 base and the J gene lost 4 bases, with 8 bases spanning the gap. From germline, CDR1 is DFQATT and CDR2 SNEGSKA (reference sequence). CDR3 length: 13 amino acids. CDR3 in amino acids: CSARGPTKNIQYF. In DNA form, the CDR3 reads TGCAGTGCTAGAGGCCCTACAAAAAACATTCAGTACTTC.